The T cell receptor beta chain described here comes from a study of response to subunit inactivated influenza vaccine. Worth noting for this clonotype: Its antigen is as yet unknown.

TCRdb called the RT-PCR reads again in MiXCR, with one record for every CDR3 protein. In the table there are hundreds of thousands of distinct CDR3 sequences, approximately 7.1% of which are singletons. Findings of the study overall: Few new T cells, the authors suggested, are recruited by each seasonal influenza vaccination.

The CDR3 sequence is 18 residues long. The V gene end was trimmed by 4 bases and the J gene end by 1 base; junction bases not matched to a gene: 12. Germline assignment: CDR1 MNHEY and CDR2 SVGEGT. The clonotype originates from a man in his fifties or sixties who received an inactivated influenza vaccine. This material consisted of PBMCs from blood, taken less than 30 months after vaccination. V gene TRBV6-2 or TRBV6-3 combines with J gene TRBJ2-1; 8 bases match TRBD2. For the CDR3, the DNA is TGTGCCAGCAGTTTACCCTATTTTGCGGGAGGTTCCTACAATGAGCAGTTCTTC. Its translation is CASSLPYFAGGSYNEQFF.